The sample holds a few counts of the clone carrying this TCR beta chain. The sample originates from a study of cytomegalovirus exposure and HLA in healthy donors. Germline-derived CDR1 and CDR2 are GTSNPN and SVGIG (reference sequence). The CDR3 totals 16 residues. V lost 3 bases, J lost 5 bases, and 10 bases stayed unmatched. The PCR contained 60 Vbeta and 13 Jbeta primers. The table came from immunoSEQ multiplex PCR; TCRdb's copy has only in-frame clones and leaves some out. This sample has about 150,000 clones, with approximately 85% found just once. The specimen was PBMCs. This receptor was taken from a man aged 50 to 59 in good health and CMV-seropositive. The rearrangement links TRBV30 to TRBJ1-4, with 9 bases fitting TRBD1. The CDR3 sequence is CAWRRGNRGLNEKLFF. The CDR3 DNA is TGTGCCTGGAGAAGGGGAAACAGGGGGCTAAATGAAAAACTGTTTTTT.